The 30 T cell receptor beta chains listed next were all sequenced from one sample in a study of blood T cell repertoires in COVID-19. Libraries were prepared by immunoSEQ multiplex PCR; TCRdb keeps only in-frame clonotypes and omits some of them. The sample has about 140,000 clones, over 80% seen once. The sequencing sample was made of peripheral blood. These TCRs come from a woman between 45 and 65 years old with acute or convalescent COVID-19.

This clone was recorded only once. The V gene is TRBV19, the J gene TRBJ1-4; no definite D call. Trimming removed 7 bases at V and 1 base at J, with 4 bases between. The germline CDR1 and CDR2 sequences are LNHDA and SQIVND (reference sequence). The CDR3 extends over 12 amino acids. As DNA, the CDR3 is TGTGCCAGTACGAGAACTAATGAAAAACTGTTTTTT. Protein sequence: CASTRTNEKLFF.

The CDR3 bases are TGTGCCAGCAGCCCACTGGACAGGGGAGAAAGCACTGAAGCTTTCTTT. Its protein is CASSPLDRGESTEAFF. The V and J genes are TRBV11-2 and TRBJ1-1; 9 bases map to TRBD1. The CDR3 covers 16 residues. V trimming: 5 bases; J trimming: 4 bases; junction bases outside the gene matches: 11. Germline CDR1 reads SGHAT; CDR2 reads FQNNGV.

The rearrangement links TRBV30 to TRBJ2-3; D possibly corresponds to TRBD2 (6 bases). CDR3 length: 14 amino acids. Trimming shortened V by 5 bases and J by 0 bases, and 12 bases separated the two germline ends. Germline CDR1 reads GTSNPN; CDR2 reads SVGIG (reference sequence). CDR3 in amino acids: CAWARLASTDTQYF. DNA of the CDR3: TGTGCCTGGGCGCGGCTAGCGAGCACAGATACGCAGTATTTT. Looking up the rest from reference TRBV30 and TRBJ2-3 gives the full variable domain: SQTIHQWPATLVQPVGSPLSLECTVEGTSNPNLYWYRQAAGRGLQLLFYSVGIGQISSEVPQNLSASRPQDRQFILSSKKLLLSDSGFYLCAWARLASTDTQYFGPGTRLTVL.

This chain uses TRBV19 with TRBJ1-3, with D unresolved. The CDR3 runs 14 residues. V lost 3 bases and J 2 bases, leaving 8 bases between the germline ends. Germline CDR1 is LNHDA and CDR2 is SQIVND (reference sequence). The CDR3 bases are TGTGCCAGTAGTATTGGGGAGCCTGGAAACACCATATATTTT. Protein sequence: CASSIGEPGNTIYF.

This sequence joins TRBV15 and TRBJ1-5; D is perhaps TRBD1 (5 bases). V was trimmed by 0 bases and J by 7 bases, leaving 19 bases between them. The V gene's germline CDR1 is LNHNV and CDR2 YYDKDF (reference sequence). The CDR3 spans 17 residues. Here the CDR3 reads CATSRDRARALEQPQHF. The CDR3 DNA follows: TGTGCCACCAGCAGAGATCGGGCCAGGGCATTAGAACAGCCCCAGCATTTT.

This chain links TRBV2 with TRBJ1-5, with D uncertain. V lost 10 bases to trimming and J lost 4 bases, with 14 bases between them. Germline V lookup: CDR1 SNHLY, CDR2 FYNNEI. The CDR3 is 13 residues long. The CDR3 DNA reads TGTGCCACCGCGGGAGGGATGAATCAGCCCCAGCATTTT. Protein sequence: CATAGGMNQPQHF.

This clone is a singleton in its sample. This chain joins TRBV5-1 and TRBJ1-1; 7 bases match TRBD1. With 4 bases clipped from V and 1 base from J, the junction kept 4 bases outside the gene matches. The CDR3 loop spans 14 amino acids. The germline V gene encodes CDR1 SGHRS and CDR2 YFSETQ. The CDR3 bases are TGCGCCAGCAGCGCGGGGACAGCGAACACTGAAGCTTTCTTT. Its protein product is CASSAGTANTEAFF.

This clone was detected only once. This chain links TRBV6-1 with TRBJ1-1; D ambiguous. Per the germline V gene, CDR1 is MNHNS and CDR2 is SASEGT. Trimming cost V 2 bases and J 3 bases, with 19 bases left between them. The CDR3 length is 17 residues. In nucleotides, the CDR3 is TGTGCCAGCAGTGAATATAGGCGACGGGATGAAGACACTGAAGCTTTCTTT. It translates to CASSEYRRRDEDTEAFF.

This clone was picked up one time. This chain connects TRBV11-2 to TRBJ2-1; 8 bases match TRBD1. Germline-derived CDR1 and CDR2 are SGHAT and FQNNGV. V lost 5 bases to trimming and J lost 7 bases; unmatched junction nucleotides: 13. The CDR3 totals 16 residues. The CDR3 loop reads CASSPTDRGVKNEQFF. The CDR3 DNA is TGTGCCAGCAGCCCTACCGACAGGGGTGTTAAAAATGAGCAGTTCTTC.

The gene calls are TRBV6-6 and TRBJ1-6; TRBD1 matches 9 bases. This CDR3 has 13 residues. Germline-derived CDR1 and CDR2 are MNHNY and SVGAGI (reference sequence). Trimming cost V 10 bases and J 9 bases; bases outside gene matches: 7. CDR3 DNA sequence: TGTGCCACAGGACAGGGGCTTAGTTCACCCCTCCACTTT. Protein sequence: CATGQGLSSPLHF.

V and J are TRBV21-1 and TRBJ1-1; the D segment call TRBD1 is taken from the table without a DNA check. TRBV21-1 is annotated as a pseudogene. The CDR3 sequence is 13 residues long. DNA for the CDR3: TGTGCCAGCAGACTCGGGACAGGGAAAGATGCTTTCTTT. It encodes CASRLGTGKDAFF.

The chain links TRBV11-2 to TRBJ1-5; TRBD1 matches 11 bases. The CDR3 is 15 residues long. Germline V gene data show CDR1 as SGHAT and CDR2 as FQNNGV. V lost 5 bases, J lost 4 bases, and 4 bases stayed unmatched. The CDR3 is CASSPGTGGNQPQHF. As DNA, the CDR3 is TGTGCCAGCAGCCCAGGGACAGGGGGTAATCAGCCCCAGCATTTT.

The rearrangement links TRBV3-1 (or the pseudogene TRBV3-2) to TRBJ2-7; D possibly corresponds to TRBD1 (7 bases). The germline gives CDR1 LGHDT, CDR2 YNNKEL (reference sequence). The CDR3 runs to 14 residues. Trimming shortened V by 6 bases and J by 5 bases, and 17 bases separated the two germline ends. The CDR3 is CASSRGGGGDEQYF. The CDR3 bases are TGTGCCAGCAGTCGAGGAGGGGGCGGCGACGAGCAGTACTTC.

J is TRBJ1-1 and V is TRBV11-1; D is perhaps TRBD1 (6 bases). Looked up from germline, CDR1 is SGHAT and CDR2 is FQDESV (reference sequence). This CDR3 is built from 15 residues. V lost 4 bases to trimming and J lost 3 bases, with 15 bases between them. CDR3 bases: TGTGCCAGCAGCTCATACAGGGTAGGGGACACTGAAGCTTTCTTT. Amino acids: CASSSYRVGDTEAFF. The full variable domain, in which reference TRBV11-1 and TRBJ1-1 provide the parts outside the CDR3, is EAEVAQSPRYKITEKSQAVAFWCDPISGHATLYWYRQILGQGPELLVQFQDESVVDDSQLPKDRFSAERLKGVDSTLKIQPAELGDSAMYLCASSSYRVGDTEAFFGQGTRLTVV.

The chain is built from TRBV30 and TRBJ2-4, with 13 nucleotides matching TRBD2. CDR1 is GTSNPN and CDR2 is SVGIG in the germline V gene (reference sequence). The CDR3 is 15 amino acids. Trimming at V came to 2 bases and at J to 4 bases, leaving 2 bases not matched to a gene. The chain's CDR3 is CAWSPGLAGKNIQYF. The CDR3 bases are TGTGCCTGGAGTCCGGGACTAGCGGGGAAAAACATTCAGTACTTC.

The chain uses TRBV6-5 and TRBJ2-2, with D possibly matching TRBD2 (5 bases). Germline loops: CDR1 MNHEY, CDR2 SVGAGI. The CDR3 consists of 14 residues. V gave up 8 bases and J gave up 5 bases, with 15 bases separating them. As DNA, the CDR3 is TGTGCCAGCCGGAGGCAGATTAATACCGGGGAGCTGTTTTTT. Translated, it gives CASRRQINTGELFF.

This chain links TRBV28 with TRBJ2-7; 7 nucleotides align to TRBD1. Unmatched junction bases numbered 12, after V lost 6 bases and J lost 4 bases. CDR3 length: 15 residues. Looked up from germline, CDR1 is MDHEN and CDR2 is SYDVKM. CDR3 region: CASRASRDSQYEQYF. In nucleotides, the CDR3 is TGTGCCAGCAGAGCTTCCCGGGACAGCCAATACGAGCAGTACTTC. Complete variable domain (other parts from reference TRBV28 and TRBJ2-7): DVKVTQSSRYLVKRTGEKVFLECVQDMDHENMFWYRQDPGLGLRLIYFSYDVKMKEKGDIPEGYSVSREKKERFSLILESASTNQTSMYLCASRASRDSQYEQYFGPGTRLTVT.

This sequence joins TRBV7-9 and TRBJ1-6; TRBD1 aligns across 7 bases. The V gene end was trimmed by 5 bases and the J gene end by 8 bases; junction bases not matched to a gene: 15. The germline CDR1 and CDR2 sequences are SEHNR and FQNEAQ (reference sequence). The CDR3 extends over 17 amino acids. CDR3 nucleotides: TGTGCCAGCAGCCAGGGGGGCAAGGCGGGATGGGATTCACCCCTCCACTTT. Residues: CASSQGGKAGWDSPLHF.

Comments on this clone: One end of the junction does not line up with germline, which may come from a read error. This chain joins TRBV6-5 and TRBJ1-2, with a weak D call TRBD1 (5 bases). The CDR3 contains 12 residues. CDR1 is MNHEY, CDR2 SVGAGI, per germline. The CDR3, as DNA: TGTGCAAGCAAGTGGGGGGTTGCTGGCTACACCTTC. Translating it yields CASKWGVAGYTF.

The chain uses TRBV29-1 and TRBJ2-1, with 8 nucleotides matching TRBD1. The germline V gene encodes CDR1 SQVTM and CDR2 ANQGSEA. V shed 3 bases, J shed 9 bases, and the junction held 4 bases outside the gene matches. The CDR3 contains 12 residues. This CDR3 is CSVETGASEQFF. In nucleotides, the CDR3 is TGCAGCGTTGAGACAGGGGCGTCTGAGCAGTTCTTC.

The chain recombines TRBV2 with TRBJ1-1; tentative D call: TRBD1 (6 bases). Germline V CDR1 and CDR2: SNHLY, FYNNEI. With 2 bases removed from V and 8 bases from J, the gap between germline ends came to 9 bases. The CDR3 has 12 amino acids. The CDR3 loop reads CASSENQGEAFF. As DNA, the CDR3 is TGTGCCAGCAGTGAAAACCAGGGGGAAGCTTTCTTT. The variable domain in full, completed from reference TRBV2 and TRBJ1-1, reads EPEVTQTPSHQVTQMGQEVILRCVPISNHLYFYWYRQILGQKVEFLVSFYNNEISEKSEIFDDQFSVERPDGSNFTLKIRSTKLEDSAMYFCASSENQGEAFFGQGTRLTVV.

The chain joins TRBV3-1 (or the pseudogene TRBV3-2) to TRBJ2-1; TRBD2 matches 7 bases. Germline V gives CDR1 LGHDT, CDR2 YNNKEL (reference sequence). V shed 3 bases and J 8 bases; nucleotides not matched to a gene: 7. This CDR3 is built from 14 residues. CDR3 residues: CASSHPGGSDEQFF. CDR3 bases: TGTGCCAGCAGCCATCCCGGGGGGTCCGATGAGCAGTTCTTC.

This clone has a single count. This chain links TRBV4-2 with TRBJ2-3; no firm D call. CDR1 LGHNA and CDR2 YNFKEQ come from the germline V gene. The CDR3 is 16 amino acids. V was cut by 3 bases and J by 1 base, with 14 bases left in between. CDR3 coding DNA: TGTGCCAGCAGCCAGTATGAGCTCGGAGGCACAGATACGCAGTATTTT. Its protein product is CASSQYELGGTDTQYF.

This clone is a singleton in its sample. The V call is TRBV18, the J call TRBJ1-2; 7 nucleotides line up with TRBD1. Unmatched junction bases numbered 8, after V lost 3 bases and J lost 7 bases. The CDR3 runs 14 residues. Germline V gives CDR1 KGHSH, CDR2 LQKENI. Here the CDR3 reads CASSPPDRVAGYTF. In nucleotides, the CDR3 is TGTGCCAGCTCACCCCCAGACAGGGTTGCTGGCTACACCTTC.

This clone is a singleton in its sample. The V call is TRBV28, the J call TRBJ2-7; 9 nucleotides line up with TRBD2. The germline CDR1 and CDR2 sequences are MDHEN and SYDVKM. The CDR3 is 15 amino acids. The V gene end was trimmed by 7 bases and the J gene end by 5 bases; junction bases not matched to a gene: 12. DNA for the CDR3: TGTGCCAGCACCCCACGGAGCGGGAGGATGAACGAGCAGTACTTC. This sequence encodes CASTPRSGRMNEQYF. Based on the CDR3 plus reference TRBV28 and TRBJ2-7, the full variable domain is DVKVTQSSRYLVKRTGEKVFLECVQDMDHENMFWYRQDPGLGLRLIYFSYDVKMKEKGDIPEGYSVSREKKERFSLILESASTNQTSMYLCASTPRSGRMNEQYFGPGTRLTVT.

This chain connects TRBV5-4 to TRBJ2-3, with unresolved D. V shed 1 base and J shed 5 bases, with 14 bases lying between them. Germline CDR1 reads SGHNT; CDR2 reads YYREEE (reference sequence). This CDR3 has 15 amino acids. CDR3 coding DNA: TGTGCCAGCAGCTTGTATTCTAGATTCCAAGATACGCAGTATTTT. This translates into CASSLYSRFQDTQYF.

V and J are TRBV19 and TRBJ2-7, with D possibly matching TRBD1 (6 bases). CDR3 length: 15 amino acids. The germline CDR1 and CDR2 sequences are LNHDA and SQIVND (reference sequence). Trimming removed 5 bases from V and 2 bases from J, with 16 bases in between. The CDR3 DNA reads TGTGCCAGTAGTGGAATTCCGGGACAACCCTACGAGCAGTACTTC. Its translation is CASSGIPGQPYEQYF.

CDR3 loop: CASSITSVGADTQYF. CDR3 nucleotides: TGTGCCAGTAGTATTACTAGCGTCGGTGCAGATACGCAGTATTTT. The chain couples TRBV19 to TRBJ2-3, with 7 bases identical to TRBD2. Trimming at V came to 3 bases and at J to 4 bases, leaving 7 bases not matched to a gene. The CDR3 totals 15 residues. The germline V gene has CDR1 LNHDA and CDR2 SQIVND (reference sequence).

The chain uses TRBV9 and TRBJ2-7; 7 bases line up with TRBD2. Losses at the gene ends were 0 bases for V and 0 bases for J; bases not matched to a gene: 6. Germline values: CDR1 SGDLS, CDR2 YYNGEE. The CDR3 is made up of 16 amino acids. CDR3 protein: CASSVGVSGVSYEQYF. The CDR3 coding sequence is TGTGCCAGCAGCGTAGGGGTCAGCGGGGTCTCCTACGAGCAGTACTTC.

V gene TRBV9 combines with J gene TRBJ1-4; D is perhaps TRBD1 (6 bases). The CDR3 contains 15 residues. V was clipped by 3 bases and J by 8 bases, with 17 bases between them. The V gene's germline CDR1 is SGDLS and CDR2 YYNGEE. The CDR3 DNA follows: TGTGCCAGCAGCGGCCTTACAGGGCCGGGGGAAAAACTGTTTTTT. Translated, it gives CASSGLTGPGEKLFF.